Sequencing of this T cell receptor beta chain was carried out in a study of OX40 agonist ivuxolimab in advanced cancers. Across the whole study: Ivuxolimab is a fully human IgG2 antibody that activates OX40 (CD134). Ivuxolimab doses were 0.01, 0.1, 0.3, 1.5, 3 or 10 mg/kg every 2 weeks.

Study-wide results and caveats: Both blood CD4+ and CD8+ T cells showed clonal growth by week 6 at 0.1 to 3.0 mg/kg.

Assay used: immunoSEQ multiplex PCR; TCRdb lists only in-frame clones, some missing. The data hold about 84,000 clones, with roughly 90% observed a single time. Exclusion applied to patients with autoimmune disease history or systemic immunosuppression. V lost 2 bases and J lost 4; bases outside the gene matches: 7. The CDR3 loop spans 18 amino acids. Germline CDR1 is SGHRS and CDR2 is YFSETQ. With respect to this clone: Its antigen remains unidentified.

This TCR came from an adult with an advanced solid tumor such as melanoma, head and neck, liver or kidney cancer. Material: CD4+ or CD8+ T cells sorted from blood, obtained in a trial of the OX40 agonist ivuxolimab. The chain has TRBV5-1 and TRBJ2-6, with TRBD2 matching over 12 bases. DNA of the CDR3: TGCGCCAGCAGCTTCCTAGCGGGAGGGCCTGGGGGGGCCAACGTCCTGACTTTC. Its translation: CASSFLAGGPGGANVLTF.